The subject of this entry is one TCR beta chain. Its antigen is not identified. This record comes from a study of cytomegalovirus exposure and HLA in healthy donors. Across the study: Unique TCR beta sequences numbering about 100 million came from some 200 million T cells in an earlier analysis.

PCR employed 60 Vbeta and 13 Jbeta primers. TCRdb's table, derived via immunoSEQ multiplex PCR, lists solely in-frame clones and lacks some. This table holds 120,000 to 150,000 clones, 60% to 85% found once. Study-wide points: Investigators reported 150 to 200 TCR beta chains as tied to cytomegalovirus.

The germline CDR1 and CDR2 sequences are SGHTA and FQGTGA. CDR3 length equals 17 residues. V was pared by 1 base and J by 3 bases, with 9 bases of the junction left unmatched. This TCR derives from a male donor in good health and CMV-seropositive. The genes are TRBV7-3 and TRBJ2-1; 7 bases line up with TRBD2. The sample taken for sequencing was PBMCs. The CDR3 here is CASSLRAGDPYYNEQFF. Here the CDR3 DNA reads TGTGCCAGCAGCTTAAGGGCGGGGGACCCGTACTACAATGAGCAGTTCTTC.